These 14 T cell receptor beta chains share one sample of origin, sequenced in a study of blood T cells in healthy people across ages. A sample-barcoded 5' primer and a J-beta primer mix were used in a second PCR of about 7 to 12 cycles. Each CDR3 protein gets one entry after TCRdb re-called the 5' RACE reads with MiXCR. The table has about 570,000 distinct CDR3 sequences, 25% to 30% seen once; the top ten hold approximately 17%. Material for sequencing was blood. The receptors were gathered from a woman aged 70-85 years in good health.

This chain connects TRBV6-5 to TRBJ1-2, with a possible D match to TRBD1 (6 bases). Trimming shortened V by 8 bases and J by 8 bases, and 18 bases separated the two germline ends. Germline-derived CDR1 and CDR2 are MNHEY and SVGAGI. The CDR3 has 13 residues. CDR3 sequence reads: CASGNRVTRGYTF. The CDR3, as DNA: TGTGCCAGCGGAAACAGGGTGACTCGGGGCTACACCTTC.

This sequence joins TRBV18 and TRBJ1-5; D unclear. The CDR3 length is 14 residues. Germline CDR1 and CDR2: KGHSH and LQKENI. V lost 1 base to trimming and J lost 1 base, with 5 bases between them. The CDR3 region is CASSPLGSNQPQHF. The DNA for the CDR3 is TGTGCCAGCTCACCACTAGGGAGCAATCAGCCCCAGCATTTT.

This clonotype has more than one count but fewer than ten. The junction differs from germline at one of its ends, possibly a read error. The CDR3 sequence: CASSSLTGNTIYF. The CDR3, as DNA: TGCGCCAGCAGTTCCCTGACTGGAAACACCATATATTTT. V usage is TRBV12-3 or TRBV12-4 and J usage is TRBJ1-3; D not resolved. This CDR3 has 13 residues.

The V gene is TRBV5-1, the J gene TRBJ2-3; unclear D gene. V was shortened by 2 bases and J by 2 bases, with 15 bases between the two germline ends. CDR1 SGHRS and CDR2 YFSETQ come from the germline V gene. CDR3 length: 16 amino acids. The chain's CDR3 is CASSFGQLWDTDTQYF. CDR3 in DNA: TGCGCCAGCAGCTTTGGCCAACTATGGGACACAGATACGCAGTATTTT. The full variable domain, with the rest looked up from reference TRBV5-1 and TRBJ2-3, is KAGVTQTPRYLIKTRGQQVTLSCSPISGHRSVSWYQQTPGQGLQFLFEYFSETQRNKGNFPGRFSGRQFSNSRSEMNVSTLELGDSALYLCASSFGQLWDTDTQYFGPGTRLTVL.

The J gene is TRBJ2-3, the V gene TRBV7-6; D possibly corresponds to TRBD2 (5 bases). Germline loops: CDR1 SGHVS, CDR2 FNYEAQ. V lost 5 bases and J lost 7, with 25 bases in between. This CDR3 spans 17 amino acids. The DNA of the CDR3 is TGTGCCAGCAGCCCCACGCTAATGACGGGGTCCTTCAATACGCAGTATTTT. It specifies CASSPTLMTGSFNTQYF.

The table lists this clonotype with a count of one. This rearrangement joins TRBV28 to TRBJ1-1; 9 bases fit TRBD1. This CDR3 has 13 residues. The germline gives CDR1 MDHEN, CDR2 SYDVKM. V shed 1 base and J 10 bases; nucleotides not matched to a gene: 4. This CDR3 reads CASSLYRGRRAFF. The CDR3 nucleotides are TGTGCCAGCAGTTTATACAGGGGGCGTAGAGCTTTCTTT.

As regards this clonotype: One junction end disagrees with the germline gene, perhaps due to a read error. The chain carries TRBV20-1 and TRBJ2-3, with 7 bases identical to TRBD1. Germline V gene data show CDR1 as DFQATT and CDR2 as SNEGSKA (reference sequence). This CDR3 is 15 amino acids long. The CDR3 DNA is TGCAGTGCCCAGCCTAGGGACAGAGAGACAGGTACGCAGTATTTT. Translating gives CSAQPRDRETGTQYF.

This chain joins TRBV12-3 or TRBV12-4 and TRBJ2-1; either TRBD1 or TRBD2 may fit D (5 bases each). Between the trimmed V and J ends, which lost 3 bases and 5 bases, there was a span of 11 bases. The CDR3 has 14 residues. The CDR3 sequence: CASSFGAINNEQFF. The CDR3 DNA reads as TGTGCCAGCAGTTTCGGGGCGATCAACAATGAGCAGTTCTTC.

The CDR3 sequence: CASSEPNPGQGSYGYTF. Here the CDR3 DNA reads TGTGCCAGCAGTGAGCCAAATCCGGGACAGGGGTCCTATGGCTACACCTTC. V usage is TRBV6-2 or TRBV6-3 and J usage is TRBJ1-2; TRBD1 agrees at 10 bases. Germline V lookup: CDR1 MNHEY, CDR2 SVGEGT. There are 17 residues in the CDR3. J gave up 4 bases and V 5 bases, and 13 bases lay outside the gene matches.

V usage is TRBV5-1 and J usage is TRBJ2-1; D unresolved. The V end was cut by 6 bases, the J end by 1 base, with 11 bases between. The CDR3 extends over 14 amino acids. Germline V lookup: CDR1 SGHRS, CDR2 YFSETQ. CDR3 sequence reads: CASTRAESYNEQFF. The CDR3 DNA reads as TGCGCCAGCACTAGGGCTGAGTCCTACAATGAGCAGTTCTTC.

Notes on this clonotype: The junction shows a germline mismatch at one end, possibly a read error. This chain joins TRBV12-3 or TRBV12-4 and TRBJ2-5, with 12 nucleotides matching TRBD2. This CDR3 region has 16 residues. Here the CDR3 DNA reads TGTACCAGCAGGACCGGACTAGCGGGGAACCAAGAGACCCAGTACTTC. Protein: CTSRTGLAGNQETQYF.

The CDR3 spells CAINPTSGGSYNEQFF. CDR3 nucleotides: TGTGCCATCAATCCGACTAGCGGGGGCTCCTACAATGAGCAGTTCTTC. The chain recombines TRBV10-3 with TRBJ2-1; 12 bases match TRBD2. The CDR3 is 16 residues long. V lost 7 bases and J lost 0; bases outside the gene matches: 4. Germline-derived CDR1 and CDR2 are ENHRY and SYGVKD.

The chain carries TRBV20-1 and TRBJ2-5, with 8 bases lining up with TRBD1. The CDR3 loop spans 13 amino acids. Germline values: CDR1 DFQATT, CDR2 SNEGSKA (reference sequence). The V and J ends lost 2 bases and 3 bases, in that order; junction bases with no gene match: 2. CDR3 sequence reads: CSARRTGKETQYF. CDR3 DNA sequence: TGCAGTGCTAGAAGGACAGGGAAAGAGACCCAGTACTTC.

The V call is TRBV3-1, the J call TRBJ2-7; no definite D call. CDR3 length equals 16 residues. The V gene's germline CDR1 is LGHDT and CDR2 YNNKEL (reference sequence). The V gene lost 0 bases and the J gene lost 6 bases, with 18 bases spanning the gap. CDR3 coding DNA: TGTGCCAGCAGCCAAGATGGTCGGCAGCTTCTCAGCGAGCAGTACTTC. Protein: CASSQDGRQLLSEQYF.